These T cell receptor beta chains were read from a single sample in a study of patients and donors after allogeneic stem cell transplantation. TCRdb itself ran the RT-PCR reads through MiXCR, one entry per CDR3 protein. The sample consists of roughly 30,000 distinct CDR3 sequences, 6.8% of them appearing once. The sample comprised blood, either unsorted or a sorted T cell fraction (not recorded which). The source is a human donor who was either an allogeneic HSCT recipient or a stem cell or donor lymphocyte infusion donor (not recorded which). It is not recorded whose cells these are; they may come from a transplant donor. CDR3s leave out the opening cysteine and the closing phenylalanine or tryptophan. Each record gives: clone size, V gene, J gene, D gene, CDR3 protein. A D gene is named only where the DNA matches it firmly. Some rows mark clone size as missing; the rest say once, few, many or name a class of expanded clone.

many	TRBV15	TRBJ1-3	TRBD1	ATSRGTGVSSGNTIY
many	TRBV20-1	TRBJ1-5	.	SASRRDQPQH
many	TRBV19	TRBJ2-3	.	ASSLGGTDTQY
.	TRBV4-2	TRBJ1-6	TRBD1	ASSHSKFYRDTQGPGSPLH
few	TRBV6-5	TRBJ2-3	.	ASSYSPTFNGDTQY
.	TRBV11-2	TRBJ2-7	TRBD2	ASSLSGLPTYEQY
many	TRBV6-6	TRBJ2-2	TRBD1	ASRLRTGGPGELF
many	TRBV4-3	TRBJ2-7	TRBD1	ASSQGTGRGYEQY
few	TRBV14	TRBJ2-2	TRBD1	ASSRTGTSGRNTGELF
medium-sized	TRBV7-9	TRBJ1-2	TRBD1	ASSFLDRPYGYT
.	TRBV5-5	TRBJ2-7	.	ASSRDPGQGEQY
.	TRBV7-3	TRBJ2-2	.	ASSSQGNTGELF
few	TRBV2	TRBJ2-7	.	ASKMYYEQY
many	TRBV5-1	TRBJ2-5	.	ASSLATSQETQY
many	TRBV24-1	TRBJ1-2	TRBD1	ATSDDRENDYGYT
many	TRBV7-2	TRBJ1-6	.	ASSLRQSTSPLH
many	TRBV7-9	TRBJ2-3	.	ASSPRRFLLDTDTQY
many	TRBV24-1	TRBJ2-5	TRBD2	ATSVGGLAIETQY
few	TRBV6-2/TRBV6-3	TRBJ2-5	.	ASALWKETQY
many	TRBV14	TRBJ1-1	.	ASSTRRGAEAF
.	TRBV29-1	TRBJ2-3	.	SVTGSGPTDTQY
.	TRBV3-1	TRBJ2-3	TRBD2	ASSQDGLAGAINTQY
.	TRBV7-9	TRBJ2-5	TRBD2	ASSLAGTSGSQETQY
many	TRBV10-3	TRBJ1-4	.	AISDGTGNEKLF
few	TRBV7-2	TRBJ2-5	TRBD2	ASTPLSSGIQETQY
many	TRBV5-1	TRBJ2-1	TRBD2	ASSSLGLAGRTNEQF
medium-sized	TRBV6-2/TRBV6-3	TRBJ1-1	.	ASSNDRLVTEAF
many	TRBV20-1	TRBJ2-7	.	SARGWVSYEQY
many	TRBV30	TRBJ1-1	.	AWSPDLVRSEAF
many	TRBV6-5	TRBJ2-1	.	ASSYPRGEQF
many	TRBV6-6	TRBJ1-3	.	ASSDPSRYGNTIY